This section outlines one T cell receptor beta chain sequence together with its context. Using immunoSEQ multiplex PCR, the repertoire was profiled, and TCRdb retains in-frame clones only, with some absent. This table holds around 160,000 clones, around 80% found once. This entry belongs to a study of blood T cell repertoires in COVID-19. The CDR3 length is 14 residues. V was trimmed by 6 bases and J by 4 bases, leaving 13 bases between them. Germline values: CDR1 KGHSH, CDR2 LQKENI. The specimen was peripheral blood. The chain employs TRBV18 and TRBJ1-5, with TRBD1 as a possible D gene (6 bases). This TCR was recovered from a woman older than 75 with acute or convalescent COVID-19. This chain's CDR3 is CASSLQGQNQPQHF. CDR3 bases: TGTGCCAGCTCGCTGCAGGGGCAGAATCAGCCCCAGCATTTT.